What follows are 19 T cell receptor beta chains derived from one specimen sequenced in a study of PD-L1 blockade in urothelial cancer. The time point is: peripheral blood 6 weeks after treatment start. The repertoire was sequenced with immunoSEQ multiplex PCR; TCRdb's copy has only in-frame clones and lacks some. The table lists 35,000 to 50,000 clones, 80% to 90% of them singletons, with about 14% in the top ten. Sample: PBMCs, taken around atezolizumab (anti-PD-L1) treatment. These receptors all come from a man in his sixties with urothelial cancer.

The count of this clone is one. The chain couples TRBV13 to TRBJ2-2; TRBD2 is a possible D gene (6 bases). Trimming left V 7 bases short and J 3 bases short, with 21 bases between. The germline V gene encodes CDR1 PRHDT and CDR2 FYEKMQ (reference sequence). The CDR3 runs 17 residues. The chain's CDR3 is CASTEGRMAGYTGELFF. The CDR3 nucleotides are TGTGCCAGCACCGAGGGGAGGATGGCAGGGTACACCGGGGAGCTGTTTTTT.

This chain uses TRBV14 with TRBJ2-7; D perhaps matches TRBD2 (5 bases). The V end lost 3 bases, the J end lost 5 bases, and 14 bases lay between the germline ends. CDR3 length: 14 residues. The V gene's germline CDR1 is SGHDN and CDR2 FVKESK. CDR3 coding DNA: TGTGCCAGCAGCCAGGGTTCCGGGGTTCACGAGCAGTACTTC. The encoded protein is CASSQGSGVHEQYF.

The chain combines TRBV5-1 with TRBJ2-5; 8 bases fit TRBD2. Trimming took 1 base from V and 5 from J; bases not matched to a gene: 10. There are 16 residues in the CDR3. The V gene's germline CDR1 is SGHRS and CDR2 YFSETQ. The CDR3 region has the DNA TGCGCCAGCAGCTTGTTAGCGGGAACAACCGCGGAGACCCAGTACTTC. It yields the protein CASSLLAGTTAETQYF. The entire variable domain, with the rest obtained from reference TRBV5-1 and TRBJ2-5, is as follows: KAGVTQTPRYLIKTRGQQVTLSCSPISGHRSVSWYQQTPGQGLQFLFEYFSETQRNKGNFPGRFSGRQFSNSRSEMNVSTLELGDSALYLCASSLLAGTTAETQYFGPGTRLLVL.

This chain links TRBV7-9 with TRBJ1-5, with D maybe TRBD1 (6 bases). In germline, CDR1 is SEHNR, CDR2 FQNEAQ (reference sequence). The CDR3 covers 14 residues. V lost 5 bases and J lost 1, with 9 bases in between. The CDR3 DNA follows: TGTGCCAGCAGCCAAGGGGGAAGCAATCAGCCCCAGCATTTT. Translated: CASSQGGSNQPQHF.

V and J are TRBV6-6 and TRBJ1-5, with 7 bases identical to TRBD1. The germline V gene encodes CDR1 MNHNY and CDR2 SVGAGI (reference sequence). The CDR3 runs to 15 residues. With 2 bases clipped from V and 1 base from J, the junction kept 2 bases outside the gene matches. The CDR3 DNA follows: TGTGCCAGCAGTTACCCACAGGGGAGCAATCAGCCCCAGCATTTT. It encodes CASSYPQGSNQPQHF.

V usage is TRBV5-4 and J usage is TRBJ2-5; TRBD1 matches at 8 bases. V dropped 6 bases and J dropped 1; count of bases not matched to a gene: 2. CDR3 length: 13 amino acids. CDR1 is SGHNT, CDR2 YYREEE, per germline (reference sequence). CDR3 in DNA: TGTGCCAGCAAAGACAGGGGCCAAGAGACCCAGTACTTC. Encoded protein: CASKDRGQETQYF. Full variable domain (outside the CDR3, taken from reference TRBV5-4 and TRBJ2-5): ETGVTQSPTHLIKTRGQQVTLRCSSQSGHNTVSWYQQALGQGPQFIFQYYREEENGRGNFPPRFSGLQFPNYSSELNVNALELDDSALYLCASKDRGQETQYFGPGTRLLVL.

V is TRBV19 and J is TRBJ2-3; 12 bases are a match to TRBD1. This CDR3 is 15 amino acids long. Germline V gene sequence: CDR1 LNHDA, CDR2 SQIVND (reference sequence). Trimming at V came to 6 bases and at J to 4 bases, leaving 5 bases not matched to a gene. This chain's CDR3 is CASRSGTGGSDTQYF. The DNA for the CDR3 is TGTGCCAGTAGATCGGGGACAGGGGGCTCAGATACGCAGTATTTT. The entire variable domain, with the rest obtained from reference TRBV19 and TRBJ2-3, is as follows: DGGITQSPKYLFRKEGQNVTLSCEQNLNHDAMYWYRQDPGQGLRLIYYSQIVNDFQKGDIAEGYSVSREKKESFPLTVTSAQKNPTAFYLCASRSGTGGSDTQYFGPGTRLTVL.

This chain connects TRBV5-4 to TRBJ2-2; no clear D gene. CDR1 is SGHNT, CDR2 YYREEE, per germline (reference sequence). Trimming removed 0 bases from V and 2 bases from J, with 8 bases in between. The CDR3 has 15 residues. In DNA form, the CDR3 reads TGTGCCAGCAGCTTGGACAGTCTTAACACCGGGGAGCTGTTTTTT. Translating gives CASSLDSLNTGELFF. Full variable domain (missing parts from reference TRBV5-4 and TRBJ2-2): ETGVTQSPTHLIKTRGQQVTLRCSSQSGHNTVSWYQQALGQGPQFIFQYYREEENGRGNFPPRFSGLQFPNYSSELNVNALELDDSALYLCASSLDSLNTGELFFGEGSRLTVL.

The chain employs TRBV7-9 and TRBJ2-3, with a tentative D call TRBD2 (6 bases). Germline assignment: CDR1 SEHNR and CDR2 FQNEAQ (reference sequence). V lost 2 bases, J lost 2 bases, and 11 bases lay in between. This CDR3 is built from 15 residues. In DNA, the CDR3 is TGTGCCAGCAGCTTATACGGCGGGGACACAGATACGCAGTATTTT. This codes for CASSLYGGDTDTQYF.

The rearrangement joins TRBV5-1 to TRBJ2-1; D might be TRBD1 (7 bases). V was trimmed by 3 bases and J by 2 bases, leaving 15 bases between them. The CDR3 runs 16 residues. Germline loops: CDR1 SGHRS, CDR2 YFSETQ. CDR3 residues: CASSSGDSGPYNEQFF. CDR3 bases: TGCGCCAGCAGCTCCGGGGACAGCGGGCCCTACAATGAGCAGTTCTTC. Full variable domain (missing parts from reference TRBV5-1 and TRBJ2-1): KAGVTQTPRYLIKTRGQQVTLSCSPISGHRSVSWYQQTPGQGLQFLFEYFSETQRNKGNFPGRFSGRQFSNSRSEMNVSTLELGDSALYLCASSSGDSGPYNEQFFGPGTRLTVL.

The J gene is TRBJ2-4, the V gene TRBV19, with 7 bases lining up with TRBD1. CDR1 LNHDA and CDR2 SQIVND come from the germline V gene (reference sequence). The CDR3 is 17 residues long. With V trimmed by 10 bases and J by 0 bases, 15 bases remained unmatched. The CDR3 nucleotides read TGTGCCACTAACGACAGGGCAAGGAAAATAGCCAAAAACATTCAGTACTTC. Amino acids: CATNDRARKIAKNIQYF.

CDR3: CASSSGHHNSPLHF. Here the CDR3 DNA reads TGTGCCAGCAGCTCGGGACACCATAATTCACCCCTCCACTTT. The rearrangement joins TRBV11-1 to TRBJ1-6; a possible D gene is TRBD1 (6 bases). The CDR3 spans 14 residues. V was shortened by 4 bases and J by 5 bases, with 9 bases between the two germline ends. The germline V gene has CDR1 SGHAT and CDR2 FQDESV (reference sequence).

The chain carries TRBV18 and TRBJ2-5; 8 bases match TRBD2. With 6 bases clipped from V and 5 bases from J, the junction kept 11 bases outside the gene matches. CDR3 size: 15 residues. Germline CDR1 and CDR2: KGHSH and LQKENI. The CDR3, as DNA: TGTGCCAGCTCCCGAGCAGCGGGGGCAGGGGAGACCCAGTACTTC. Amino acids: CASSRAAGAGETQYF.

V is TRBV10-2 and J is TRBJ1-5; D gene unclear. CDR1 is WSHSY and CDR2 is SAAADI in the germline V gene. Trimming cost V 0 bases and J 9 bases, with 12 bases left between them. The CDR3 sequence is 14 residues long. CDR3 nucleotide sequence: TGCGCCAGCAGTGAGTCTGATAGTTCACGGCCCCAGCATTTT. This gives the protein CASSESDSSRPQHF.

The chain combines TRBV28 with TRBJ1-1; D remains ambiguous. Trimming pared 5 bases from V and 4 bases from J, leaving 8 bases between. Germline CDR1 reads MDHEN; CDR2 reads SYDVKM. This CDR3 comprises 12 residues. The CDR3 spells CASSPRPTEAFF. For the CDR3, the DNA is TGTGCCAGCAGTCCCCGTCCCACTGAAGCTTTCTTT.

This chain connects TRBV11-2 to TRBJ2-7, with 8 bases identical to TRBD1. Unmatched junction bases numbered 4, after V lost 0 bases and J lost 6 bases. The germline V gene encodes CDR1 SGHAT and CDR2 FQNNGV. This CDR3 spans 14 amino acids. DNA of the CDR3: TGTGCCAGCAGCTTAGATCTACAGGGGGTCGAGCAGTACTTC. The encoded protein is CASSLDLQGVEQYF.

The chain couples TRBV9 to TRBJ2-3; 10 bases align to TRBD2. The CDR3 length is 15 residues. Trimming removed 3 bases from V and 5 bases from J; junction bases left unmatched: 6. Looked up from germline, CDR1 is SGDLS and CDR2 is YYNGEE. The CDR3 loop is CASSDERGGIDTQYF. CDR3 bases: TGTGCCAGCAGCGACGAGCGGGGGGGTATAGATACGCAGTATTTT.

The genes are TRBV7-2 and TRBJ1-6, with D tentatively TRBD1 (6 bases). There are 14 residues in the CDR3. Trimming shortened V by 6 bases and J by 4 bases, and 10 bases separated the two germline ends. CDR1 SGHTA and CDR2 FQGNSA come from the germline V gene. CDR3 in amino acids: CASRQGIYNSPLHF. In DNA form, the CDR3 reads TGTGCCAGCAGGCAGGGGATTTATAATTCACCCCTCCACTTT.

The chain combines TRBV7-3 with TRBJ2-5; 8 bases line up with TRBD2. V was pared by 5 bases and J by 7 bases, with 15 bases of the junction left unmatched. The CDR3 is made up of 16 amino acids. Germline-derived CDR1 and CDR2 are SGHTA and FQGTGA. CDR3 DNA: TGTGCCAGCAGCCCGGGAGGGGGGGGGCTAGTAGGGACCCAGTACTTC. Amino acids: CASSPGGGGLVGTQYF.